This TCR beta chain originates from a study of PD-1 blockade in classical Hodgkin lymphoma (dated by TCRdb to about 2020). Describing the broader study: The study used CyTOF and TCR beta sequencing to define a peripheral blood immune signature of response to PD-1 blockade in classical Hodgkin lymphoma.

The paper's findings and limits, for the study overall: Only a single clinical trial cohort was studied, and what caused the repertoire differences, possibly disease activity or prior therapy, remained undefined. Baseline TCR diversity was reported as lower in newly diagnosed patients than in healthy donors, and lower still in relapsed/refractory patients.

Genomic DNA was isolated using the Qiagen DNeasy kit from unsorted PBMCs as well as from negatively selected CD4+ and CD8+ fractions. Using primers that anneal to V and J segments, immunoSEQ multiplex PCR amplified the TCR beta CDR3 regions. Amplification bias was minimized using a synthetic immune receptor repertoire, and residual bias was removed computationally after sequencing. The authors' pipeline ran thus. Repertoire diversity was quantified as the Shannon entropy index using custom Python scripts. Unsorted, CD4+ and CD8+ repertoires were analyzed separately, except in combined analyses where CD4+ and CD8+ sequences were merged in silico. The clones in this table, taken by TCRdb from immuneACCESS, are in-frame only. Not every clone is retained; where verified, under half of the shortfall comes from an unresolved V gene, and the cause of the rest is unknown. For V, J and clone size, that table is used; D and trimming come from the DNA. The sample includes some 23,000 clones, with 94% observed a single time. About 4.3% of the sample is in the top ten clones.

Points on this clone: This clone's antigen is unknown. Qualities for individual bases were not recorded, and no much larger clone is one base off.

The CDR3 runs 15 amino acids, cysteine and phenylalanine included. Only the CDR3 DNA is retained, 45 bases long and in frame from the first base. The meaning of the sample's time point label: newly diagnosed, previously untreated cHL patient sample. As a comparison group for the relapsed/refractory trial patients, PBMCs from patients with newly diagnosed, previously untreated classical Hodgkin lymphoma were sequenced. Peripheral blood was collected in 8 mL Vacutainer Cell Preparation Tubes, from which PBMCs were isolated by centrifugation and then cryopreserved. Specimen: peripheral blood mononuclear cells (PBMCs). The origin of this receptor is a human donor with classical Hodgkin lymphoma. The rearranged segments are TRBV21-1 and TRBJ2-1; the table names TRBD2, a call not compared with the DNA. TRBV21-1 is a documented pseudogene. The CDR3 protein is CASTGGSVFYNEQFF. The DNA sequence is given as TGTGCCAGCACGGGGGGGTCGGTGTTCTACAATGAGCAGTTCTTC.